Listed here are 20 T cell receptor beta chains from one sample, sequenced in a study of OX40 agonist ivuxolimab in advanced cancers. Libraries were made using the immunoSEQ multiplex PCR assay. TCRdb carries this immuneACCESS record with in-frame sequences only. Its versions omit some clonotypes, under half of them owing to an unresolved V gene in the studies checked, with the rest unexplained. In all, the sample holds some 82,000 clones, and roughly nine tenths of those were seen once. The ten largest clones represent approximately 2.4% of the sample. Sequencing used CD4+ or CD8+ T cells sorted from blood, obtained in a trial of the OX40 agonist ivuxolimab. These TCRs come from an adult with an advanced solid tumor such as melanoma, head and neck, liver or kidney cancer.

This CDR3 is CASSSASGTALNNEQFF. In nucleotides, the CDR3 is TGTGCCAGCAGTTCGGCCTCCGGGACAGCGCTCAACAATGAGCAGTTCTTC. V is TRBV28 and J is TRBJ2-1, with TRBD1 matching 7 bases. V trimming: 4 bases; J trimming: 5 bases; junction bases outside the gene matches: 14. Germline V gene data show CDR1 as MDHEN and CDR2 as SYDVKM. This CDR3 is 17 amino acids long.

The CDR3 here is CASSLVGGQNIQYF. The CDR3 DNA follows: TGTGCCAGCAGCTTAGTTGGGGGGCAGAACATTCAGTACTTC. The chain employs TRBV7-2 and TRBJ2-4; D may correspond to TRBD1 or TRBD2 (6 bases each). CDR1 is SGHTA and CDR2 is FQGNSA in the germline V gene. With 1 base removed from V and 7 bases from J, the gap between germline ends came to 11 bases. The CDR3 has 14 amino acids.

V and J are TRBV11-2 and TRBJ1-2; the D gene is possibly TRBD1 (6 bases). With 4 bases removed from V and 2 bases from J, the gap between germline ends came to 11 bases. From germline, CDR1 is SGHAT and CDR2 FQNNGV. The CDR3 totals 14 residues. Written as DNA, the CDR3 is TGTGCCAGCAGCTCTTACCAGGGGAACTATGGCTACACCTTC. It encodes CASSSYQGNYGYTF.

This clone was seen only once. This chain uses TRBV6-5 with TRBJ2-2; no definite D call. There are 13 residues in the CDR3. Germline CDR1 and CDR2: MNHEY and SVGAGI. V was trimmed by 6 bases and J by 4 bases, leaving 9 bases between them. CDR3 in amino acids: CASREQATGELFF. CDR3 in DNA: TGTGCCAGCAGAGAACAAGCCACCGGGGAGCTGTTTTTT.

This clone was observed a few times. The chain combines TRBV5-5 with TRBJ1-2; TRBD1 might be the D (6 bases). Looked up from germline, CDR1 is SGHKS and CDR2 is YYEKEE (reference sequence). CDR3 length: 15 amino acids. The ends were cut back, 4 bases at V and 4 bases at J, with 17 bases in the middle. The CDR3 sequence is CASSPTGPVGYGYTF. The CDR3 region has the DNA TGTGCCAGCAGCCCTACAGGGCCGGTAGGCTATGGCTACACCTTC.

The genes are TRBV5-1 and TRBJ2-6, with D maybe TRBD2 (5 bases). The CDR3 spans 17 residues. Germline CDR1 SGHRS, CDR2 YFSETQ. V was cut by 4 bases and J by 0 bases, with 14 bases left in between. The CDR3 sequence: CASSVSGIASGANVLTF. The CDR3 bases are TGCGCCAGCAGCGTATCCGGGATAGCCTCTGGGGCCAACGTCCTGACTTTC.

The chain couples TRBV5-1 to TRBJ2-7; 7 bases align to TRBD1. CDR1 SGHRS and CDR2 YFSETQ come from the germline V gene. The CDR3 spans 15 residues. With 4 bases clipped from V and 2 bases from J, the junction kept 9 bases outside the gene matches. The CDR3 region is CASSPGTVAAYEQYF. The DNA of the CDR3 is TGCGCCAGCAGCCCAGGGACAGTTGCTGCCTACGAGCAGTACTTC.

The CDR3: CASSPGGTSGASYEQYF. The DNA for the CDR3 is TGTGCCAGCAGCCCTGGGGGGACTAGCGGAGCCTCCTACGAGCAGTACTTC. V gene TRBV5-4 combines with J gene TRBJ2-7; 11 bases are a match to TRBD2. The CDR3 covers 17 residues. Looked up from germline, CDR1 is SGHNT and CDR2 is YYREEE (reference sequence). V trimming: 4 bases; J trimming: 0 bases; junction bases outside the gene matches: 9.

CDR3 sequence reads: CASSLEGTGELFF. CDR3 nucleotide sequence: TGTGCCAGCAGTTTAGAAGGCACCGGGGAGCTGTTTTTT. The genes are TRBV27 and TRBJ2-2; D unresolved. Deletions cut 2 bases from V and 4 bases from J, with 5 bases between. The germline gives CDR1 MNHEY, CDR2 SMNVEV (reference sequence). The CDR3 has 13 residues.

The chain joins TRBV2 to TRBJ2-1; D unresolved. Germline V gene sequence: CDR1 SNHLY, CDR2 FYNNEI. This CDR3 region has 13 residues. Trimming pared 6 bases from V and 2 bases from J, leaving 8 bases between. Here the CDR3 reads CASSDWTYNEQFF. The CDR3 nucleotides read TGTGCCAGCAGCGATTGGACCTACAATGAGCAGTTCTTC.

This chain connects TRBV11-3 to TRBJ2-3; D not certain. The CDR3 covers 11 residues. Germline CDR1 SGHNT, CDR2 YENEEA. Trimming took off 4 bases at V and 2 bases at J, with 1 base between the two ends. In DNA, the CDR3 is TGTGCCAGCAGCTACACAGATACGCAGTATTTT. Residues: CASSYTDTQYF.

This clone was seen just once. The chain has TRBV28 and TRBJ1-1, with TRBD1 matching 7 bases. V lost 5 bases and J lost 5; bases outside the gene matches: 11. Germline loops: CDR1 MDHEN, CDR2 SYDVKM. The CDR3 runs 15 residues. The CDR3: CASSQYLRDRTEAFF. CDR3 nucleotide sequence: TGTGCCAGCAGTCAGTATCTCCGGGACAGAACTGAAGCTTTCTTT.

Only one count was recorded for this clone. The chain is built from TRBV4-1 and TRBJ1-2; a possible D gene is TRBD1 (5 bases). V lost 0 bases, J lost 0 bases, and 14 bases lay in between. The CDR3 covers 17 residues. CDR1 and CDR2 from the germline V gene are MGHRA and YSYEKL. CDR3 loop: CASSQDRRTPTNYGYTF. CDR3 sequence (DNA): TGCGCCAGCAGCCAAGATCGGCGGACACCGACTAACTATGGCTACACCTTC.

The chain has TRBV7-2 and TRBJ1-2; 8 bases align to TRBD1. The CDR3 loop spans 14 amino acids. The V gene's germline CDR1 is SGHTA and CDR2 FQGNSA. With V trimmed by 5 bases and J by 9 bases, 11 bases remained unmatched. CDR3 sequence: CASSRGQGAVSYTF. In nucleotides, the CDR3 is TGTGCCAGCAGCAGGGGGCAGGGGGCGGTTAGCTACACCTTC.

The chain joins TRBV7-9 to TRBJ2-5; D ambiguous. V dropped 4 bases and J dropped 5 bases, with 8 bases sitting between them. This CDR3 has 12 residues. CDR1 SEHNR and CDR2 FQNEAQ come from the germline V gene (reference sequence). CDR3 in DNA: TGTGCCAGCAGCTCCGGTTACGAGACCCAGTACTTC. This sequence encodes CASSSGYETQYF. Full variable domain (rest looked up from reference TRBV7-9 and TRBJ2-5): DTGVSQNPRHKITKRGQNVTFRCDPISEHNRLYWYRQTLGQGPEFLTYFQNEAQLEKSRLLSDRFSAERPKGSFSTLEIQRTEQGDSAMYLCASSSGYETQYFGPGTRLLVL.

The chain couples TRBV9 to TRBJ2-2; perhaps TRBD1 as D (5 bases). CDR3 length: 15 amino acids. V dropped 2 bases and J dropped 1 base, with 9 bases sitting between them. CDR1 is SGDLS, CDR2 YYNGEE, per germline. As DNA, the CDR3 is TGTGCCAGCAGCGTTTCACAGGTGAACACCGGGGAGCTGTTTTTT. Residues: CASSVSQVNTGELFF. The variable domain in full, with the rest retrieved from reference TRBV9 and TRBJ2-2, is DSGVTQTPKHLITATGQRVTLRCSPRSGDLSVYWYQQSLDQGLQFLIQYYNGEERAKGNILERFSAQQFPDLHSELNLSSLELGDSALYFCASSVSQVNTGELFFGEGSRLTVL.

The J gene is TRBJ2-5, the V gene TRBV27, with 8 nucleotides matching TRBD2. Unmatched junction bases numbered 17, after V lost 5 bases and J lost 6 bases. This CDR3 comprises 17 residues. Germline V gene data show CDR1 as MNHEY and CDR2 as SMNVEV (reference sequence). For the CDR3, the DNA is TGTGCCAGCAGTCCAACCACCGGGACTAGTACGTTAAAGACCCAGTACTTC. Translated: CASSPTTGTSTLKTQYF.

CDR3 amino acids: CASSLLGAYNSPLHF. CDR3 coding DNA: TGCGCCAGCAGCTTACTCGGGGCTTATAATTCACCCCTCCACTTT. V usage is TRBV5-1 and J usage is TRBJ1-6; D possibly corresponds to TRBD1 (5 bases). This CDR3 has 15 amino acids. Trimming left V 2 bases short and J 4 bases short, with 10 bases between. Germline-derived CDR1 and CDR2 are SGHRS and YFSETQ.

The V and J genes are TRBV5-4 and TRBJ2-1; 10 bases are shared with TRBD2. CDR1 is SGHNT, CDR2 YYREEE, per germline (reference sequence). The CDR3 totals 17 residues. The trim removed 0 bases at V and 0 bases at J, leaving 3 bases unmatched. The CDR3: CASSLGAGGSSYNEQFF. The CDR3 DNA sequence: TGTGCCAGCAGCTTGGGAGCGGGAGGGAGCTCCTACAATGAGCAGTTCTTC.

The genes are TRBV19 and TRBJ1-2; D is possibly TRBD1 (5 bases). This CDR3 has 15 residues. CDR1 LNHDA and CDR2 SQIVND come from the germline V gene (reference sequence). V lost 3 bases and J lost 6, with 17 bases in between. CDR3: CASSIQGGASDGYTF. CDR3 in DNA: TGTGCCAGTAGTATCCAGGGAGGGGCAAGCGATGGCTACACCTTC.